This TCR beta chain was retrieved from a study of cytomegalovirus exposure and HLA in healthy donors. Overall study results and limits: Previously analyzed data showed that most TCR beta V segments were productive at a frequency of about 90% or about 30%. Researchers counted around 170 TCR beta chains as cytomegalovirus-associated. Published work reported that the classifier diagnosed cytomegalovirus status with high specificity and sensitivity.

60 Vbeta and 13 Jbeta primers were used in PCR. TCRdb's table, derived via immunoSEQ multiplex PCR, lists solely in-frame clones and lacks some. The sample includes over 100,000 clones. A word on this clone: Its antigen is undetermined.

Germline lookup yields CDR1 GTSNPN and CDR2 SVGIG (reference sequence). Between the trimmed V and J ends, which lost 8 bases and 4 bases, there was a span of 12 bases. The CDR3 length is 11 residues. V gene TRBV30 combines with J gene TRBJ2-7; tentative D call: TRBD1 (6 bases). This receptor was taken from a man aged 40-50 years in good health and CMV-seropositive. The sequenced material came from PBMCs. Written as DNA, the CDR3 is TGTGCCGGCAAACAGGGTTACGAGCAGTACTTC. As protein: CAGKQGYEQYF. Complete variable domain (other parts from reference TRBV30 and TRBJ2-7): SQTIHQWPATLVQPVGSPLSLECTVEGTSNPNLYWYRQAAGRGLQLLFYSVGIGQISSEVPQNLSASRPQDRQFILSSKKLLLSDSGFYLCAGKQGYEQYFGPGTRLTVT.